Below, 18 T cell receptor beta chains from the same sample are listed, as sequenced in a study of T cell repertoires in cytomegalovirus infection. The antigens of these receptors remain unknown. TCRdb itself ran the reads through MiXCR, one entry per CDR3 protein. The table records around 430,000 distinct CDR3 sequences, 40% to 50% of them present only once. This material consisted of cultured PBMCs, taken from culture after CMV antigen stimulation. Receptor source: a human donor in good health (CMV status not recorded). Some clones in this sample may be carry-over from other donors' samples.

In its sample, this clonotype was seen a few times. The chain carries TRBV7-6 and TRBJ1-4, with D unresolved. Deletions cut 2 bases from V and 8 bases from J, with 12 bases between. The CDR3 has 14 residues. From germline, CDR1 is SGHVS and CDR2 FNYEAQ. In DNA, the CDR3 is TGTGCCAGCAGCTTAAATCCCACGGGGGAAAAACTGTTTTTT. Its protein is CASSLNPTGEKLFF.

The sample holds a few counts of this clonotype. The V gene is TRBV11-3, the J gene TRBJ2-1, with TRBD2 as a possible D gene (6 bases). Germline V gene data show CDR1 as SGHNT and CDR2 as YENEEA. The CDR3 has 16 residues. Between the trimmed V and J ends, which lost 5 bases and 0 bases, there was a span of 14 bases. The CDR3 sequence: CASSLGRESSYNEQFF. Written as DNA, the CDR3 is TGTGCCAGCAGCCTCGGACGGGAGAGCTCCTACAATGAGCAGTTCTTC.

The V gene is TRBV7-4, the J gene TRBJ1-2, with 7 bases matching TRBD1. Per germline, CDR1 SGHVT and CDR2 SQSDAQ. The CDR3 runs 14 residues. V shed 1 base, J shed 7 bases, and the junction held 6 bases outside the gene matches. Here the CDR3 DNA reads TGTGCCAGCAGCTTAGGTACGACAGGGATTGGCTACACCTTC. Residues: CASSLGTTGIGYTF.

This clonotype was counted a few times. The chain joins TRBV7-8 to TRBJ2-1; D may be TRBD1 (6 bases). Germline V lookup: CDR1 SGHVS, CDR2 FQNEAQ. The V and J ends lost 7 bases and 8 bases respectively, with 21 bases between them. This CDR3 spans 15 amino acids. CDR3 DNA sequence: TGTGCCAGCACCCAGGGGCTGGGCCCGAGATATGAGCAGTTCTTC. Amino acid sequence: CASTQGLGPRYEQFF.

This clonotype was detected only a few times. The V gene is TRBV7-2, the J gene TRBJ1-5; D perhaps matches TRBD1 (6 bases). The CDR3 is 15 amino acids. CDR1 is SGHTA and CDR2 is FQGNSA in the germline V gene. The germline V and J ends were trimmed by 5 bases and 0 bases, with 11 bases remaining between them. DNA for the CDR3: TGTGCCAGCAGCCCTGGCAGGGGTAGCAATCAGCCCCAGCATTTT. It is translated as CASSPGRGSNQPQHF.

In nucleotides, the CDR3 is TGTGCCAGCAGCTTTAGGCTTTCTCAGGGGCCAGATACGCAGTATTTT. It translates to CASSFRLSQGPDTQYF. The chain has TRBV7-9 and TRBJ2-3, with a possible D match to TRBD1 (6 bases). There are 16 residues in the CDR3. The V end lost 3 bases, the J end lost 4 bases, and 17 bases lay between the germline ends. The germline V gene encodes CDR1 SEHNR and CDR2 FQNEAQ (reference sequence).

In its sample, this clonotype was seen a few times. CDR3 region: CASTPDRALYEQYF. The CDR3 DNA sequence: TGTGCCAGCACCCCCGATCGGGCGCTCTACGAGCAGTACTTC. This sequence joins TRBV28 and TRBJ2-7; no definite D call. Trimming pared 7 bases from V and 3 bases from J, leaving 16 bases between. In germline, CDR1 is MDHEN, CDR2 SYDVKM. The CDR3 contains 14 residues.

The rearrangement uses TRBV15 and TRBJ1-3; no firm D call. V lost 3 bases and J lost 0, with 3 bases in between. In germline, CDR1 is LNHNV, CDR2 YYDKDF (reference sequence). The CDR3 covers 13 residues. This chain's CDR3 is CATSSSSGNTIYF. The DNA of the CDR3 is TGTGCCACCAGCAGTTCCTCTGGAAACACCATATATTTT.

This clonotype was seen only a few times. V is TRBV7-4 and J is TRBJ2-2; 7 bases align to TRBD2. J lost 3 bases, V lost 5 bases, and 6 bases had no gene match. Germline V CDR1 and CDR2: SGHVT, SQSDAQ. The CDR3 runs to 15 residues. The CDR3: CASSLGDYDTGELFF. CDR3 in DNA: TGTGCCAGCAGCCTAGGGGACTACGACACCGGGGAGCTGTTTTTT.

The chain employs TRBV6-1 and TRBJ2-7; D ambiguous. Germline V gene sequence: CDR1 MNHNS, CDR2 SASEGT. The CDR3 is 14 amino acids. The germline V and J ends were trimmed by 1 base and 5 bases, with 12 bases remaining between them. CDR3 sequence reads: CASSEVGFINEQYF. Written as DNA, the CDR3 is TGTGCCAGCAGTGAAGTGGGATTTATTAACGAGCAGTACTTC.

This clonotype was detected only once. The CDR3 nucleotides read TGTGCCAGCAAACGTTCCGTCGGGAACACTGAAGCTTTCTTT. Protein: CASKRSVGNTEAFF. The chain is built from TRBV27 and TRBJ1-1; D is unclear. The CDR3 length is 14 residues. CDR1 and CDR2 (germline): MNHEY, SMNVEV (reference sequence). V was shortened by 7 bases and J by 1 base, with 13 bases between the two germline ends.

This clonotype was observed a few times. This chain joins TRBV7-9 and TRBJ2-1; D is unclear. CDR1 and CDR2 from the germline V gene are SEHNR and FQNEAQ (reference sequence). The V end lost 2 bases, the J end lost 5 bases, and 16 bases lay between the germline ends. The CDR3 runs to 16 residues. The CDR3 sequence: CASSLLSRPGNNEQFF. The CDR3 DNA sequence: TGTGCCAGCAGCTTACTCAGTAGGCCTGGGAACAATGAGCAGTTCTTC.

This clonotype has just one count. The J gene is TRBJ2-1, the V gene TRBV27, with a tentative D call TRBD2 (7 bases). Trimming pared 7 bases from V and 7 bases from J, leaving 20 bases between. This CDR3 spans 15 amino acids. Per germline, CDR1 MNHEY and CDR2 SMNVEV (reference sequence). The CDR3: CASTSRGGGRNEQFF. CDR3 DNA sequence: TGTGCCAGCACCTCAAGGGGAGGGGGTAGGAATGAGCAGTTCTTC.

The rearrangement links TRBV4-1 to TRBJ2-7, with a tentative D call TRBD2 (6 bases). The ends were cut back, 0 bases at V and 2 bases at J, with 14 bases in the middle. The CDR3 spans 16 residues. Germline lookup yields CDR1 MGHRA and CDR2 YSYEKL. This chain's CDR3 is CASSQDWPGATYEQYF. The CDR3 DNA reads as TGCGCCAGCAGCCAAGATTGGCCGGGAGCTACCTACGAGCAGTACTTC.

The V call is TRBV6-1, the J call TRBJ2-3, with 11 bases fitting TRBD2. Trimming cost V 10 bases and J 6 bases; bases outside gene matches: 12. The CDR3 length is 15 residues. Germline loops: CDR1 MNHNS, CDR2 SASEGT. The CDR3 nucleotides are TGTGCCACCTCCGTCACTAGCGGGAGTAGGGATACGCAGTATTTT. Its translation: CATSVTSGSRDTQYF.

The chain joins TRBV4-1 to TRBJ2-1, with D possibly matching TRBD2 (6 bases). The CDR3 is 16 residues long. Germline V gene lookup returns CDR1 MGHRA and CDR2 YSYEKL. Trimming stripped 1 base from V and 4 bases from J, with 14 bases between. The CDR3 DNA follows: TGCGCCAGCAGCCAAGGGGGGACTTTGGGTTACAATGAGCAGTTCTTC. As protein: CASSQGGTLGYNEQFF.

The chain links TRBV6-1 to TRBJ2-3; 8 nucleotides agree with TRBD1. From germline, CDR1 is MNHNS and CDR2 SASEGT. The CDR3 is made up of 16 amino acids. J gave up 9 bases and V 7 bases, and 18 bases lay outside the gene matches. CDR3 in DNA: TGTGCCAGCACCCAGGGACAGGCCATGGGATATGGCACGCAGTATTTT. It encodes CASTQGQAMGYGTQYF.

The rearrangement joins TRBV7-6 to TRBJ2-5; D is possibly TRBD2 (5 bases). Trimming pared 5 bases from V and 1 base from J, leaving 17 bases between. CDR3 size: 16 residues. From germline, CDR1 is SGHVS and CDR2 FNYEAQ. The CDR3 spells CASSLNRPDFQETQYF. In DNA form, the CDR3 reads TGTGCCAGCAGCCTCAACCGACCGGACTTCCAAGAGACCCAGTACTTC.